This record concerns one T cell receptor (beta chain) sequence. Antigen: not known. This specimen comes from a study of T cell responses to AZD1222 COVID-19 vaccine. Study findings and constraints: Receipt of two AZD1222 doses was followed by a rise in Spike-specific TCR breadth and depth.

Per germline, CDR1 LNHDA and CDR2 SQIVND (reference sequence). CDR3 length: 13 residues. V was cut by 7 bases and J by 6 bases, with 12 bases left in between. Sequencing was performed with immunoSEQ multiplex PCR; in TCRdb, only in-frame clones are kept and a portion is missing. This sample carries 90,000 to 150,000 clones, roughly nine tenths of them seen once, and the ten largest clones take over 2.5%. The sequenced sample was peripheral blood, obtained 28 days after the second AZD1222 dose. This chain connects TRBV19 to TRBJ1-4; D unresolved. This sequence was found in an adult who received the AZD1222 COVID-19 vaccine. The CDR3 loop reads CASKPGYHEKLFF. CDR3 in DNA: TGTGCCAGTAAACCGGGATACCATGAAAAACTGTTTTTT. Together with reference TRBV19 and TRBJ1-4, the CDR3 gives the full variable domain: DGGITQSPKYLFRKEGQNVTLSCEQNLNHDAMYWYRQDPGQGLRLIYYSQIVNDFQKGDIAEGYSVSREKKESFPLTVTSAQKNPTAFYLCASKPGYHEKLFFGSGTQLSVL.